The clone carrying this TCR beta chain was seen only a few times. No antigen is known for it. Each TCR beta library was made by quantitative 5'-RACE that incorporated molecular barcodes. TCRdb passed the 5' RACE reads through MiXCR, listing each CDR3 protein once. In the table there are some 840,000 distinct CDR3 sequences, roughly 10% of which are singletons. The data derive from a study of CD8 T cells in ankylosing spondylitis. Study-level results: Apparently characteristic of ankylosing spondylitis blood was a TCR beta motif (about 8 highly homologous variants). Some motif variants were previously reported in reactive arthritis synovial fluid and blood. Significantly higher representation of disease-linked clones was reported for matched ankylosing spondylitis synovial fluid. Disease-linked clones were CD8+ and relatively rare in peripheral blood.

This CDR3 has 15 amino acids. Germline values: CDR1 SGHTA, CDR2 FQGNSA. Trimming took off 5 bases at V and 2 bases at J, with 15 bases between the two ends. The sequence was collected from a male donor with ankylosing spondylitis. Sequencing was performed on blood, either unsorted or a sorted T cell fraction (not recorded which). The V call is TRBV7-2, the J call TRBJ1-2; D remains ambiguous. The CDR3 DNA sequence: TGTGCCAGCAGCGCCGTCCCCTTGATCAACTATGGCTACACCTTC. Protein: CASSAVPLINYGYTF.